These 25 T cell receptor beta chains were sequenced from one sample in a study of OX40 agonist ivuxolimab in advanced cancers. Libraries were prepared by immunoSEQ multiplex PCR; TCRdb keeps only in-frame clonotypes and omits some of them. Among tens of thousands of clones listed, approximately 80% were seen once. This material consisted of CD4+ or CD8+ T cells sorted from blood, taken in a trial of the OX40 agonist ivuxolimab. Receptor source: an adult with an advanced solid tumor such as melanoma, head and neck, liver or kidney cancer.

This clone was found a few times. The gene calls are TRBV7-2 and TRBJ2-7; 8 bases line up with TRBD1. Germline CDR1 SGHTA, CDR2 FQGNSA. V dropped 6 bases and J dropped 0; count of bases not matched to a gene: 7. This CDR3 spans 15 amino acids. The CDR3 region is CASSFSGTGSYEQYF. CDR3 bases: TGTGCCAGCAGTTTCTCCGGGACAGGCTCCTACGAGCAGTACTTC.

This clone has only one observation. The chain carries TRBV19 and TRBJ2-2, with D perhaps given as TRBD1 or TRBD2 (5 bases each). Trimming took off 10 bases at V and 0 bases at J, with 21 bases between the two ends. CDR1 is LNHDA, CDR2 SQIVND, per germline (reference sequence). The CDR3 has 17 amino acids. The DNA for the CDR3 is TGTGCCACCAGGCCGAGAGGGGATGGTACGAACACCGGGGAGCTGTTTTTT. Encoded protein: CATRPRGDGTNTGELFF. The entire variable domain, with the rest obtained from reference TRBV19 and TRBJ2-2, is as follows: DGGITQSPKYLFRKEGQNVTLSCEQNLNHDAMYWYRQDPGQGLRLIYYSQIVNDFQKGDIAEGYSVSREKKESFPLTVTSAQKNPTAFYLCATRPRGDGTNTGELFFGEGSRLTVL.

The genes are TRBV5-1 and TRBJ2-7; no clear D gene. Germline loops: CDR1 SGHRS, CDR2 YFSETQ. The V and J ends lost 0 bases and 2 bases respectively, with 9 bases between them. The CDR3 contains 14 residues. The CDR3 region is CASSLVPTTYEQYF. The CDR3 DNA reads TGCGCCAGCAGCTTGGTCCCTACCACCTACGAGCAGTACTTC.

Judged by abundance, this clone is medium-sized. V is TRBV19 and J is TRBJ2-7, with D possibly matching TRBD2 (5 bases). The germline V and J ends were trimmed by 1 base and 7 bases, with 17 bases remaining between them. The CDR3 extends over 15 amino acids. Germline CDR1 is LNHDA and CDR2 is SQIVND (reference sequence). Written as DNA, the CDR3 is TGTGCCAGTAGTATAGTAGTAGCGCCTCCCATGGAGCAGTACTTC. Amino acid sequence: CASSIVVAPPMEQYF.

This rearrangement joins TRBV5-1 to TRBJ2-3; no firm D call. The germline V gene encodes CDR1 SGHRS and CDR2 YFSETQ. Trimming shortened V by 0 bases and J by 0 bases, and 11 bases separated the two germline ends. The CDR3 loop spans 16 amino acids. CDR3 region: CASSLGPSPSTDTQYF. The CDR3 DNA is TGCGCCAGCAGCTTGGGTCCGTCCCCTAGCACAGATACGCAGTATTTT.

The rearrangement joins TRBV28 to TRBJ1-6; no clear D. CDR1 is MDHEN, CDR2 SYDVKM, per germline. The CDR3 totals 14 residues. V was pared by 7 bases and J by 1 base, with 8 bases between. The CDR3 region has the DNA TGTGCCAGCACCACGGGGTCCTATAATTCACCCCTCCACTTT. This sequence encodes CASTTGSYNSPLHF.

The table lists this clone with a count of one. The chain employs TRBV28 and TRBJ1-3; the D is unclear. The CDR3 covers 15 residues. Trimming removed 5 bases at V and 0 bases at J, with 11 bases between. Looked up from germline, CDR1 is MDHEN and CDR2 is SYDVKM. The CDR3 bases are TGTGCCAGCAGTCCTCCCGGGTCCTCTGGAAACACCATATATTTT. This sequence encodes CASSPPGSSGNTIYF.

V and J are TRBV11-2 and TRBJ2-1; 14 bases are a match to TRBD2. CDR1 SGHAT and CDR2 FQNNGV come from the germline V gene. The ends lost 5 bases at V and 6 bases at J; junction bases unmatched: 9. The CDR3 is made up of 17 amino acids. CDR3 coding DNA: TGTGCCAGCAGCCAATCTCACGGACTAGCGGGAGGCAATGAGCAGTTCTTC. Translating it yields CASSQSHGLAGGNEQFF.

The J gene is TRBJ1-5, the V gene TRBV28; D unresolved. CDR1 is MDHEN and CDR2 is SYDVKM in the germline V gene. The CDR3 is made up of 15 amino acids. Trimming cost V 6 bases and J 1 base, with 13 bases left between them. The CDR3 loop is CASSSPVTSNQPQHF. CDR3 bases: TGTGCCAGCAGCTCACCCGTAACCAGCAATCAGCCCCAGCATTTT.

This chain joins TRBV5-1 and TRBJ1-4, with a weak D call TRBD1 (6 bases). The ends were cut back, 4 bases at V and 4 bases at J, with 11 bases in the middle. This CDR3 region has 14 residues. Looked up from germline, CDR1 is SGHRS and CDR2 is YFSETQ. The CDR3 DNA follows: TGCGCCAGCAGCAAGGACAGCAATAATGAAAAACTGTTTTTT. Its protein product is CASSKDSNNEKLFF.

The table lists this clone with a count of one. A much larger clone lies one base from this, so it may be a read error. As the CDR3 is not closed by the conserved phenylalanine or tryptophan, this likely results from a read error. This chain connects TRBV20-1 to TRBJ2-7; D is uncertain. Germline CDR1 DFQATT, CDR2 SNEGSKA (reference sequence). CDR3 length equals 10 residues. The V gene lost 2 bases and the J gene lost 7 bases, with 6 bases spanning the gap. CDR3 nucleotides: TGCAGTGCTAGAATCAAAGAGCAGTACTTA. It encodes CSARIKEQYL.

The V and J genes are TRBV18 and TRBJ1-4; D is perhaps TRBD1 (6 bases). Trimming cost V 2 bases and J 4 bases, with 11 bases left between them. Germline V gene data show CDR1 as KGHSH and CDR2 as LQKENI. The CDR3 has 15 residues. CDR3 nucleotide sequence: TGTGCCAGCTCACCAACAACAGGGCTTAATGAAAAACTGTTTTTT. Protein: CASSPTTGLNEKLFF. The full variable domain, with the rest looked up from reference TRBV18 and TRBJ1-4, is NAGVMQNPRHLVRRRGQEARLRCSPMKGHSHVYWYRQLPEEGLKFMVYLQKENIIDESGMPKERFSAEFPKEGPSILRIQQVVRGDSAAYFCASSPTTGLNEKLFFGSGTQLSVL.

This chain uses TRBV27 with TRBJ2-2; maybe TRBD1 (5 bases). V gave up 2 bases and J gave up 7 bases, with 14 bases separating them. The CDR3 spans 15 residues. Germline V gene sequence: CDR1 MNHEY, CDR2 SMNVEV (reference sequence). The CDR3 loop is CASSLRGPHGGELFF. The DNA of the CDR3 is TGTGCCAGCAGTTTAAGGGGCCCCCATGGCGGGGAGCTGTTTTTT.

The gene calls are TRBV9 and TRBJ2-1; TRBD2 matches 9 bases. CDR3 length: 20 amino acids. Germline loops: CDR1 SGDLS, CDR2 YYNGEE. Trimming took 3 bases from V and 0 from J; bases not matched to a gene: 16. In DNA form, the CDR3 reads TGTGCCAGCAGCGACCCCCGTGGGGGGGCGGGAGGGCTCTCCTACAATGAGCAGTTCTTC. Its translation: CASSDPRGGAGGLSYNEQFF.

The chain has TRBV30 and TRBJ2-5, with D possibly being TRBD2 (6 bases). The CDR3 runs 14 residues. The V gene's germline CDR1 is GTSNPN and CDR2 SVGIG (reference sequence). The V and J ends lost 0 bases and 4 bases respectively, with 12 bases between them. CDR3 region: CAWSVGQGGETQYF. Here the CDR3 DNA reads TGTGCCTGGAGTGTAGGGCAGGGAGGAGAGACCCAGTACTTC.

For this clone: The junction departs from the called germline gene at one end, perhaps through a read error. This rearrangement joins TRBV7-7 to TRBJ1-3; TRBD1 is a possible D gene (6 bases). This CDR3 spans 15 amino acids. The germline V gene encodes CDR1 SSHAT and CDR2 FNYEAQ (reference sequence). The CDR3 nucleotides are TGTGCTAGCAGCCCAGGGGTAACCTCTGGAAACACCATATATTTT. Translating it yields CASSPGVTSGNTIYF.

The chain recombines TRBV4-1 with TRBJ2-1; TRBD2 aligns across 14 bases. Germline trimming cut 0 bases from V and 8 bases from J; bases unmatched to any gene: 3. Looked up from germline, CDR1 is MGHRA and CDR2 is YSYEKL. The CDR3 runs 16 residues. The CDR3 DNA is TGCGCCAGCAGCCAAGATCGACTAGCGGGAGGGGATGAGCAGTTCTTC. It yields the protein CASSQDRLAGGDEQFF.

V gene TRBV27 combines with J gene TRBJ1-1; D is possibly TRBD1 (6 bases). Germline assignment: CDR1 MNHEY and CDR2 SMNVEV (reference sequence). V shed 7 bases and J shed 7 bases, with 16 bases lying between them. The length of the CDR3 is 13 residues. CDR3 sequence reads: CASNHPPRGEAFF. Here the CDR3 DNA reads TGTGCCAGCAATCACCCGCCCAGGGGTGAAGCTTTCTTT.

The sample holds a few counts of this clone. The J gene is TRBJ2-3, the V gene TRBV10-3, with 12 bases identical to TRBD2. This CDR3 contains 16 residues. V shed 6 bases, J shed 2 bases, and the junction held 6 bases outside the gene matches. Germline V gives CDR1 ENHRY, CDR2 SYGVKD. Written as DNA, the CDR3 is TGTGCCATCAGGGATACTAGCGGGAGGATCACAGATACGCAGTATTTT. Encoded protein: CAIRDTSGRITDTQYF.

CDR3: CASSFLQFRVYYNEQFF. DNA for the CDR3: TGTGCCAGCAGTTTCCTACAATTCAGGGTCTACTACAATGAGCAGTTCTTC. This chain connects TRBV27 to TRBJ2-1; D may be TRBD1 (5 bases). CDR1 is MNHEY, CDR2 SMNVEV, per germline (reference sequence). This CDR3 is built from 17 residues. The V gene lost 3 bases and the J gene lost 3 bases, with 18 bases spanning the gap.

The chain is built from TRBV15 and TRBJ2-5, with D perhaps TRBD2 (5 bases). The CDR3 runs 16 residues. Germline lookup yields CDR1 LNHNV and CDR2 YYDKDF (reference sequence). V shed 4 bases and J shed 4 bases, with 19 bases lying between them. This chain's CDR3 is CATSNFGMDGRETQYF. The DNA of the CDR3 is TGTGCCACCAGCAATTTCGGGATGGACGGTCGAGAGACCCAGTACTTC.

The J gene is TRBJ2-7, the V gene TRBV11-3; D remains unclear. Looked up from germline, CDR1 is SGHNT and CDR2 is YENEEA. The V end lost 7 bases, the J end lost 3 bases, and 34 bases lay between the germline ends. The CDR3 length is 20 residues. The CDR3 sequence: CASTLRRSRWRIGVFYEQYF. The CDR3 region has the DNA TGTGCCAGCACCCTTAGAAGGAGTCGGTGGCGGATAGGTGTCTTCTACGAGCAGTACTTC.

The chain couples TRBV6-5 to TRBJ2-5; a weak D match, TRBD1 (6 bases). Trimming took 6 bases from V and 3 from J, leaving 20 bases between them. Germline CDR1 reads MNHEY; CDR2 reads SVGAGI. The CDR3 runs to 16 residues. This chain's CDR3 is CASSYRSGTQEETQYF. The CDR3 region has the DNA TGTGCCAGCAGCTACAGGTCCGGGACACAAGAAGAGACCCAGTACTTC.

The chain combines TRBV11-2 with TRBJ2-7; a possible D gene is TRBD1 (5 bases). This CDR3 is 14 amino acids long. Germline CDR1 is SGHAT and CDR2 is FQNNGV. Trimming stripped 3 bases from V and 1 base from J, with 10 bases between. DNA of the CDR3: TGTGCCAGCAGCTTTGTCACAGGTTCCTACGAGCAGTACTTC. Translated: CASSFVTGSYEQYF.

This clone was counted only a few times. CDR3 sequence reads: CASSVGTGPPEAFF. CDR3 sequence (DNA): TGTGCCAGCAGCGTCGGGACAGGGCCCCCGGAAGCTTTCTTT. The V gene is TRBV9, the J gene TRBJ1-1; TRBD1 matches at 9 bases. This CDR3 is built from 14 residues. With V trimmed by 2 bases and J by 8 bases, 7 bases remained unmatched. The germline gives CDR1 SGDLS, CDR2 YYNGEE.